This T cell receptor (beta chain) was identified in a study of human T cells and chemical hapten exposure. Study-wide background: DPC (0.01%) was patch tested on the upper back and read at 6 days. The variation in per-sample TCR yields arose mainly from small differences in pooled library volumes. Study results and caveats: Expanded TCRs created a significantly greater count of big CDR3 similarity clusters than controls did.

As for time point: patch test 2, 6 weeks after DPC sensitization. Treatment specified: therapeutic diphenylcyclopropenone sensitization with weekly scalp DPC. In every case, blood was obtained before the patch test was applied. TCRdb called the RACE reads again in MiXCR, with one record for every CDR3 protein. The sample contains approximately 350,000 distinct CDR3 sequences, around 6% of which appear only once. Comment on this clonotype: The antigen is unknown.

This specimen consisted of whole blood, obtained in connection with sensitization to the hapten diphenylcyclopropenone (DPC). This receptor was obtained from a woman under 30 with alopecia areata. Some clones in this sample may be carry-over from other donors' samples.

DNA of the CDR3: TGTGCCAGCAGTTTTTTGAGGGGGTACGGCTACACCTTC. Its translation is CASSFLRGYGYTF. This chain uses TRBV12-3 or TRBV12-4 with TRBJ1-2; TRBD1 might be the D (6 bases). V lost 3 bases and J lost 8, with 13 bases in between. CDR3 size: 13 residues.